What follows are 27 T cell receptor beta chains derived from one specimen sequenced in a study of memory CD4+ T cells and cytomegalovirus serostatus (dated by TCRdb to the late 2010s). Library method: the immunoSEQ multiplex PCR assay. Not all clones reach the TCRdb copy of this immuneACCESS table, which keeps in-frame sequences only. Checked studies attribute under half of the gap to unresolved V genes and leave the rest unexplained. The table for this sample lists roughly 49,000 clones; 75% to 85% of them were counted only once. The biggest ten clones account for under 0.9% of the sample. A FACSAria II was used to sort memory CD4+ T cells, defined as single viable CD3+CD4+CD8-CD45RO+ cells. The sample taken for sequencing was memory CD4+ T cells from blood. These TCRs come from an adult in good health and CMV-seronegative.

This clone is a singleton in its sample. The rearrangement links TRBV4-2 to TRBJ2-1; 8 nucleotides match TRBD2. Germline V gene lookup returns CDR1 LGHNA and CDR2 YNFKEQ. With 4 bases clipped from V and 6 bases from J, the junction kept 8 bases outside the gene matches. The CDR3 contains 15 residues. The CDR3 loop is CASSLSGGDFNEQFF. The DNA for the CDR3 is TGTGCCAGCAGCCTCTCCGGGGGGGATTTCAATGAGCAGTTCTTC.

The J gene is TRBJ1-5, the V gene TRBV2, with 10 bases that match TRBD1. Per the germline V gene, CDR1 is SNHLY and CDR2 is FYNNEI. The length of the CDR3 is 14 residues. Trimming removed 5 bases from V and 6 bases from J; junction bases left unmatched: 4. CDR3 in DNA: TGTGCCAGCAGTTCAGACAGGGGGCGTCAGCCCCAGCATTTT. Its protein product is CASSSDRGRQPQHF.

The V gene is TRBV5-4, the J gene TRBJ2-7; 8 positions match TRBD2. Germline values: CDR1 SGHNT, CDR2 YYREEE (reference sequence). CDR3 length: 16 amino acids. J gave up 3 bases and V 1 base, and 9 bases lay outside the gene matches. The CDR3, as DNA: TGTGCCAGCAGCTTGCCGGGAGGGGAGGATGGCTACGAGCAGTACTTC. It specifies CASSLPGGEDGYEQYF.

In its sample, this clone was seen once. The chain joins TRBV4-2 to TRBJ1-2; no clear D. Germline CDR1 and CDR2: LGHNA and YNFKEQ. Trimming left V 0 bases short and J 8 bases short, with 4 bases between. The CDR3 loop spans 11 amino acids. CDR3 sequence reads: CASSQDRGYTF. CDR3 bases: TGTGCCAGCAGCCAAGACAGGGGCTACACCTTC.

This clone was found once. The V and J genes are TRBV5-1 and TRBJ2-1; TRBD1 agrees at 8 bases. V gave up 1 base and J gave up 6 bases; unmatched junction bases: 6. Germline assignment: CDR1 SGHRS and CDR2 YFSETQ. The CDR3 sequence is 15 residues long. This CDR3 reads CASSLNTGGVNEQFF. Written as DNA, the CDR3 is TGCGCCAGCAGCTTGAACACAGGGGGTGTCAATGAGCAGTTCTTC. Looking up the rest from reference TRBV5-1 and TRBJ2-1 gives the full variable domain: KAGVTQTPRYLIKTRGQQVTLSCSPISGHRSVSWYQQTPGQGLQFLFEYFSETQRNKGNFPGRFSGRQFSNSRSEMNVSTLELGDSALYLCASSLNTGGVNEQFFGPGTRLTVL.

The chain employs TRBV29-1 and TRBJ2-5; the D is unclear. This CDR3 has 12 residues. CDR1 SQVTM and CDR2 ANQGSEA come from the germline V gene. Between the trimmed V and J ends, which lost 4 bases and 5 bases, there was a span of 11 bases. CDR3 sequence (DNA): TGCAGCGTTGTTACTATCCGGGAGACCCAGTACTTC. Amino acids: CSVVTIRETQYF.

CDR3 region: CASTRTSGNTIYF. CDR3 DNA: TGTGCCAGCACCAGGACTTCGGGAAACACCATATATTTT. V usage is TRBV7-9 and J usage is TRBJ1-3; D gene ambiguous. Germline CDR1 and CDR2: SEHNR and FQNEAQ (reference sequence). The CDR3 runs to 13 residues. The V gene lost 7 bases and the J gene lost 4 bases, with 11 bases spanning the gap.

The V and J genes are TRBV11-3 and TRBJ2-5; TRBD1 is a possible D gene (5 bases). Germline V gene data show CDR1 as SGHNT and CDR2 as YENEEA. CDR3 size: 15 residues. V was cut by 1 base and J by 6 bases, with 15 bases left in between. CDR3 sequence reads: CASSLVNQGGQTQYF. CDR3 coding DNA: TGTGCCAGCAGCTTAGTGAATCAGGGTGGGCAGACCCAGTACTTC. The entire variable domain, with the rest obtained from reference TRBV11-3 and TRBJ2-5, is as follows: EAGVVQSPRYKIIEKKQPVAFWCNPISGHNTLYWYLQNLGQGPELLIRYENEEAVDDSQLPKDRFSAERLKGVDSTLKIQPAELGDSAVYLCASSLVNQGGQTQYFGPGTRLLVL.

The rearrangement links TRBV10-3 to TRBJ1-1; tentatively, D is TRBD1 (5 bases). Germline assignment: CDR1 ENHRY and CDR2 SYGVKD. Between the trimmed V and J ends, which lost 6 bases and 4 bases, there was a span of 9 bases. CDR3 length: 12 amino acids. The CDR3 here is CAIRGQSTEAFF. CDR3 nucleotides: TGTGCCATCAGGGGGCAGAGCACTGAAGCTTTCTTT.

The rearrangement uses TRBV7-3 and TRBJ1-2; D gene ambiguous. CDR1 and CDR2 from the germline V gene are SGHTA and FQGTGA. CDR3 length equals 13 residues. The V end was cut by 0 bases, the J end by 6 bases, with 8 bases between. The CDR3 sequence: CASSLTAAHGYTF. The CDR3, as DNA: TGTGCCAGCAGCTTAACGGCCGCCCATGGCTACACCTTC. Together with reference TRBV7-3 and TRBJ1-2, the CDR3 gives the full variable domain: GAGVSQTPSNKVTEKGKYVELRCDPISGHTALYWYRQSLGQGPEFLIYFQGTGAADDSGLPNDRFFAVRPEGSVSTLKIQRTERGDSAVYLCASSLTAAHGYTFGSGTRLTVV.

V usage is TRBV15 and J usage is TRBJ1-1; 8 bases are a match to TRBD1. V dropped 3 bases and J dropped 3; count of bases not matched to a gene: 3. The germline CDR1 and CDR2 sequences are LNHNV and YYDKDF (reference sequence). The CDR3 loop spans 14 amino acids. CDR3 DNA: TGTGCCACCAGCAGGGACAGGGAGTACACTGAAGCTTTCTTT. Its protein is CATSRDREYTEAFF.

The CDR3 DNA sequence: TGTGCCAGCAGCTTAAGGGGGAGGGGCGCGGGACGGAATGAGCAGTTCTTC. It yields the protein CASSLRGRGAGRNEQFF. The chain recombines TRBV7-2 with TRBJ2-1, with D tentatively TRBD2 (7 bases). Germline CDR1 reads SGHTA; CDR2 reads FQGNSA. The CDR3 has 17 amino acids. Deletions cut 2 bases from V and 7 bases from J, with 21 bases between. Complete variable domain (other parts from reference TRBV7-2 and TRBJ2-1): GAGVSQSPSNKVTEKGKDVELRCDPISGHTALYWYRQSLGQGLEFLIYFQGNSAPDKSGLPSDRFSAERTGGSVSTLTIQRTQQEDSAVYLCASSLRGRGAGRNEQFFGPGTRLTVL.

This chain connects TRBV7-2 to TRBJ2-7, with D uncertain. The germline V and J ends were trimmed by 3 bases and 6 bases, with 15 bases remaining between them. Per germline, CDR1 SGHTA and CDR2 FQGNSA. CDR3 size: 14 residues. CDR3 in DNA: TGTGCCAGCAGCTTCTCGCGTCAGATAGGCGAGCAGTACTTC. Protein: CASSFSRQIGEQYF.

As to this clone: A read error may produce the germline difference seen at one junction end. This chain connects TRBV7-3 to TRBJ2-5; 12 bases match TRBD1. The CDR3 consists of 15 residues. From germline, CDR1 is SGHTA and CDR2 FQGTGA. This chain's CDR3 is CASSVTGTGGETQYF. The CDR3 DNA sequence: TGTGCCAGCAGCGTAACCGGGACAGGGGGCGAGACCCAGTACTTC. The variable domain in full, with the rest retrieved from reference TRBV7-3 and TRBJ2-5, is GAGVSQTPSNKVTEKGKYVELRCDPISGHTALYWYRQSLGQGPEFLIYFQGTGAADDSGLPNDRFFAVRPEGSVSTLKIQRTERGDSAVYLCASSVTGTGGETQYFGPGTRLLVL.

V usage is TRBV4-1 and J usage is TRBJ2-1; 7 bases match TRBD2. J was trimmed by 8 bases and V by 4 bases; bases with no gene match: 14. The CDR3 runs to 16 residues. Germline V gene data show CDR1 as MGHRA and CDR2 as YSYEKL. CDR3 nucleotide sequence: TGCGCCAGCAGCCTCGGTTGGGGGGGGGACCCCCATGAGCAGTTCTTC. Protein: CASSLGWGGDPHEQFF.

By share, this clone counts as medium-sized. The rearrangement joins TRBV6-6 to TRBJ1-1; D not certain. The V end was cut by 6 bases, the J end by 7 bases, with 18 bases between. Germline CDR1 is MNHNY and CDR2 is SVGAGI (reference sequence). The CDR3 is 14 amino acids. The CDR3 coding sequence is TGTGCCAGCAGACTCAGGACTAAGGCAGGTGAAGCTTTCTTT. It translates to CASRLRTKAGEAFF.

The chain links TRBV7-2 to TRBJ2-7; the D is unclear. V was cut by 6 bases and J by 6 bases, with 12 bases left in between. This CDR3 has 12 amino acids. Germline CDR1 is SGHTA and CDR2 is FQGNSA. Here the CDR3 DNA reads TGTGCCAGCAGTTTTACTATAGGCGAGCAGTACTTC. Translation gives CASSFTIGEQYF.

In its sample, this clone was seen once. CDR3 in DNA: TGTGCCAGCAGCCGAGGACAGGGGGATGAAAAACTGTTTTTT. Protein sequence: CASSRGQGDEKLFF. This rearrangement joins TRBV6-6 to TRBJ1-4; 10 bases map to TRBD1. V was clipped by 6 bases and J by 6 bases; unmatched bases: 4. This CDR3 is 14 amino acids long. Germline lookup yields CDR1 MNHNY and CDR2 SVGAGI (reference sequence).

The V gene is TRBV28, the J gene TRBJ1-1; a possible D gene is TRBD1 (5 bases). The germline gives CDR1 MDHEN, CDR2 SYDVKM. Deletions cut 5 bases from V and 8 bases from J, with 18 bases between. CDR3 length: 14 residues. This chain's CDR3 is CASSRGQLLAEAFF. Written as DNA, the CDR3 is TGTGCCAGCAGTAGGGGCCAGCTTTTGGCGGAAGCTTTCTTT.

V is TRBV19 and J is TRBJ1-5; D might be TRBD1 (6 bases). The CDR3 has 16 residues. V lost 3 bases, J lost 4 bases, and 16 bases lay in between. Germline lookup yields CDR1 LNHDA and CDR2 SQIVND (reference sequence). This CDR3 reads CASSISRTVRNQPQHF. DNA for the CDR3: TGTGCCAGTAGTATTAGTAGGACAGTGAGAAATCAGCCCCAGCATTTT.

The V gene is TRBV5-6, the J gene TRBJ2-1; 8 bases fit TRBD2. V was clipped by 0 bases and J by 2 bases; unmatched bases: 10. The length of the CDR3 is 18 residues. The germline V gene has CDR1 SGHDT and CDR2 YYEEEE. CDR3 DNA sequence: TGTGCCAGCAGCTTGGGGCTTCCGGGGGGGCTACCCTACAATGAGCAGTTCTTC. It codes for CASSLGLPGGLPYNEQFF.

V is TRBV7-9 and J is TRBJ1-5; D is perhaps TRBD1 (5 bases). CDR3 length: 15 amino acids. Trimming took off 5 bases at V and 3 bases at J, with 14 bases between the two ends. The germline gives CDR1 SEHNR, CDR2 FQNEAQ (reference sequence). The CDR3 nucleotides read TGTGCCAGCAGCGCTATCGGGACGGCCAATCAGCCCCAGCATTTT. It codes for CASSAIGTANQPQHF. Together with reference TRBV7-9 and TRBJ1-5, the CDR3 gives the full variable domain: DTGVSQNPRHKITKRGQNVTFRCDPISEHNRLYWYRQTLGQGPEFLTYFQNEAQLEKSRLLSDRFSAERPKGSFSTLEIQRTEQGDSAMYLCASSAIGTANQPQHFGDGTRLSIL.

The rearrangement links TRBV21-1 to TRBJ2-2; no check of the table's D call, TRBD1, against the DNA was made. TRBV21-1 is a pseudogene. The CDR3 is made up of 15 amino acids. The CDR3 DNA reads as TGTGCCAGCAGCATCCGGGACAGAGGTACCCGGGAGCTGTTTTTT. This sequence encodes CASSIRDRGTRELFF.

This clone came up a few times. This chain links TRBV2 with TRBJ2-1; possible D gene TRBD1, 5 bases. Germline CDR1 reads SNHLY; CDR2 reads FYNNEI. CDR3 length equals 16 residues. Trimming stripped 5 bases from V and 1 base from J, with 15 bases between. CDR3 coding DNA: TGTGCCAGCAGTAATCGGGTCGCAGGGTCCTACAATGAGCAGTTCTTC. The encoded protein is CASSNRVAGSYNEQFF.

A few counts support this clone. The rearrangement uses TRBV7-8 and TRBJ1-2; no reliable D call. The CDR3 extends over 12 amino acids. Germline CDR1 and CDR2: SGHVS and FQNEAQ. V was cut by 1 base and J by 6 bases, with 6 bases left in between. The CDR3 DNA sequence: TGTGCCAGCAGCTTAGTGACGGATGGCTACACCTTC. Its translation: CASSLVTDGYTF.

The chain is built from TRBV5-6 and TRBJ2-5; D remains ambiguous. The V end lost 0 bases, the J end lost 2 bases, and 8 bases lay between the germline ends. Germline values: CDR1 SGHDT, CDR2 YYEEEE. The CDR3 loop spans 14 amino acids. The CDR3 reads CASSLVGSQETQYF. The CDR3 nucleotides read TGTGCCAGCAGCTTGGTGGGATCTCAAGAGACCCAGTACTTC.

The rearrangement links TRBV4-2 to TRBJ2-3; 12 bases agree with TRBD2. Unmatched junction bases numbered 7, after V lost 3 bases and J lost 6 bases. CDR3 size: 16 residues. Per the germline V gene, CDR1 is LGHNA and CDR2 is YNFKEQ. The CDR3 region is CASSQRGLAGWDTQYF. DNA of the CDR3: TGTGCCAGCAGCCAGCGCGGACTAGCGGGGTGGGATACGCAGTATTTT.